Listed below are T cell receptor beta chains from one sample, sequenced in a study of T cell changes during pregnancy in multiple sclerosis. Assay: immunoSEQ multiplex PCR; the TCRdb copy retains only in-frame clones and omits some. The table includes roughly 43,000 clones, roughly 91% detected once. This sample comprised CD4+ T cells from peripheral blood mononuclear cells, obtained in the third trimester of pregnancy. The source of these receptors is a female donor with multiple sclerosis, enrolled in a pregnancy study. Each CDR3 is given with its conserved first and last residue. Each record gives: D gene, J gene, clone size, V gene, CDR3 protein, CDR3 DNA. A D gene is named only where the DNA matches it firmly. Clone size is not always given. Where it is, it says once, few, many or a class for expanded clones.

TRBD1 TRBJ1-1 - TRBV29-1 CSVVTGATEAFF TGCAGCGTTGTAACAGGGGCCACTGAAGCTTTCTTT
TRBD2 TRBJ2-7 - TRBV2 CASNSRTSREQYF TGTGCCAGCAACTCTAGGACTAGCCGGGAGCAGTACTTC
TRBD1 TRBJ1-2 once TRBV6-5 CASSYSGGAGYTF TGTGCCAGCAGTTACTCAGGGGGCGCCGGCTACACCTTC
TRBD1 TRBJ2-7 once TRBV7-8 CASSAQQGVNEQYF TGTGCCAGCAGCGCCCAACAGGGGGTGAACGAGCAGTACTTC
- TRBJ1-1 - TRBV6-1 CAAARVYDTEAFF TGTGCCGCCGCTCGAGTCTATGATACTGAAGCTTTCTTT
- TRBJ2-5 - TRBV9 CASSPHEETQYF TGTGCCAGCAGCCCTCACGAGGAGACCCAGTACTTC
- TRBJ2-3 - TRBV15 CATSRGGFSTDTQYF TGTGCCACCAGCAGGGGGGGTTTTAGCACAGATACGCAGTATTTT
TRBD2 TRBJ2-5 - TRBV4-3 CASSQGTSGQETQYF TGCGCCAGCAGCCAAGGGACTAGCGGCCAAGAGACCCAGTACTTC
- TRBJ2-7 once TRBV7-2 CASSLVVSYEQYF TGTGCCAGCAGCTTAGTTGTATCCTACGAGCAGTACTTC
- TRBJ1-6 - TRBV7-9 CASSLVGVRNNSPLHF TGTGCCAGCAGCTTAGTAGGGGTTAGAAATAATTCACCCCTCCACTTT
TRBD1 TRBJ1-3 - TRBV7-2 CASSSGTGAGNTIYF TGTGCCAGCAGCTCCGGGACAGGCGCTGGAAACACCATATATTTT
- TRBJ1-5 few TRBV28 CASRTPGALRAQHF TGTGCCAGCAGAACCCCAGGGGCCCTCCGGGCCCAGCATTTT
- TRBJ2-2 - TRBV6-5 CAIRMDGSKSGELFF TGTGCCATTAGAATGGACGGGAGTAAGTCCGGGGAGCTGTTTTTT
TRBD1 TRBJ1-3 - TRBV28 CASSAVGQGSGNTIYF TGTGCCAGCAGTGCCGTCGGACAGGGTTCTGGAAACACCATATATTTT
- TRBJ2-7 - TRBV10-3 CAISEIVSEQYF TGTGCCATCAGTGAAATTGTTAGCGAGCAGTACTTC
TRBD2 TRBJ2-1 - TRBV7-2 CASSLVSSGGNEQFF TGTGCCAGCAGCTTAGTGTCTAGCGGGGGGAATGAGCAGTTCTTC
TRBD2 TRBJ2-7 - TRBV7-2 CASSFGGLAGVEQYF TGTGCCAGCAGCTTTGGAGGACTAGCGGGGGTGGAGCAGTACTTC
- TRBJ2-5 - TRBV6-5 CASSYGRRQETQYF TGTGCCAGCAGTTACGGTAGGAGACAAGAGACCCAGTACTTC
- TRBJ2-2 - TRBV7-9 CASSLAGGSGELFF TGTGCCAGCAGCTTAGCGGGAGGTTCCGGGGAGCTGTTTTTT
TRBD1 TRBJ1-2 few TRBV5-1 CASSWSGGTDFYGYTF TGCGCCAGCAGCTGGTCAGGGGGTACGGACTTCTATGGCTACACCTTC
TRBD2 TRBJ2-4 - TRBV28 CASTSGGLAKNIQYF TGTGCCAGCACTTCGGGGGGTCTAGCCAAAAACATTCAGTACTTC
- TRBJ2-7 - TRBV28 CASSLPQGYEQYF TGTGCCAGCAGTCTCCCTCAGGGTTACGAGCAGTACTTC
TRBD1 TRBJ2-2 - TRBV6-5 CATYRTGVITGELFF TGTGCCACCTACCGGACAGGGGTGATTACCGGGGAGCTGTTTTTT
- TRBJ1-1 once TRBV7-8 CASSLAEGTAFF TGTGCCAGCAGCTTAGCAGAGGGAACAGCTTTCTTT
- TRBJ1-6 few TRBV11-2 CASSFRGPGNSPLHF TGTGCCAGCAGCTTCAGGGGTCCCGGGAATTCACCCCTCCACTTT
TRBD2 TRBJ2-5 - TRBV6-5 CASSYSAGGAETQYF TGTGCCAGCAGTTACAGTGCGGGGGGAGCAGAGACCCAGTACTTC
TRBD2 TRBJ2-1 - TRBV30 CAGGLAGGTDEQFF TGTGCCGGGGGACTAGCGGGAGGTACTGATGAGCAGTTCTTC
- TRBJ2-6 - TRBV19 CASRRQSSGANVLTF TGTGCCAGTAGGAGACAGAGCTCTGGGGCCAACGTCCTGACTTTC
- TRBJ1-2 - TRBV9 CASSVGTALGYGYTF TGTGCCAGCAGCGTAGGTACAGCTCTGGGCTATGGCTACACCTTC
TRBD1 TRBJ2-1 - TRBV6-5 CASRLGTGTYNEQFF TGTGCCAGCAGATTGGGGACAGGGACGTACAATGAGCAGTTCTTC
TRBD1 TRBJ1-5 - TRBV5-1 CASSPKPGQGTQPQHF TGCGCCAGCAGCCCAAAACCGGGACAGGGGACTCAGCCCCAGCATTTT
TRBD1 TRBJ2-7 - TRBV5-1 CASSNPGQGYEQYF TGCGCCAGCAGCAACCCGGGACAGGGATACGAGCAGTACTTC
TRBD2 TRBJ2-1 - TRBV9 CASSRTGGSYNEQFF TGTGCCAGCTCGCGAACGGGGGGCTCCTACAATGAGCAGTTCTTC
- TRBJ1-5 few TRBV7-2 CASSPRGARGQPQHF TGTGCCAGCAGCCCACGGGGTGCTCGGGGTCAGCCCCAGCATTTT
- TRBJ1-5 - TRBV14 CASSPPRGGVSRNNQPQHF TGTGCCAGCAGCCCTCCGCGGGGTGGGGTGTCAAGGAACAATCAGCCCCAGCATTTT
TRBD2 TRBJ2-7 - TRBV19 CASRASSGSSYEQYF TGTGCCAGTAGGGCCTCTAGCGGGAGCTCCTACGAGCAGTACTTC
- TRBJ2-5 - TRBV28 CASSLDGWGRRKETQYF TGTGCCAGCAGTTTAGACGGGTGGGGGAGGAGAAAAGAGACCCAGTACTTC
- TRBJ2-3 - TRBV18 CASSPEGPLTDTQYF TGTGCCAGCTCACCTGAGGGCCCTCTCACAGATACGCAGTATTTT
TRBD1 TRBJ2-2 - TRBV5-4 CASSPRTGNTGELFF TGTGCCAGCAGCCCCCGGACAGGGAACACCGGGGAGCTGTTTTTT
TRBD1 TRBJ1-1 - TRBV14 CASSQKQGMAFF TGTGCCAGCAGCCAAAAACAGGGGATGGCTTTCTTT
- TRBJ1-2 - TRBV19 CASSILGGEPSRGYTF TGTGCCAGTAGTATCCTCGGGGGGGAGCCCAGCCGTGGCTACACCTTC
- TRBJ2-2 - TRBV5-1 CASMAGPHTGELFF TGCGCCAGCATGGCAGGGCCGCACACCGGGGAGCTGTTTTTT
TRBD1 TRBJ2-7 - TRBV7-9 CASSLGDRPPYEQYF TGTGCCAGCAGCTTGGGGGACAGACCTCCCTACGAGCAGTACTTC
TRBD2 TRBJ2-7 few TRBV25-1 CASRTSGTYEQYF TGTGCCAGCCGGACTAGCGGAACCTACGAGCAGTACTTC